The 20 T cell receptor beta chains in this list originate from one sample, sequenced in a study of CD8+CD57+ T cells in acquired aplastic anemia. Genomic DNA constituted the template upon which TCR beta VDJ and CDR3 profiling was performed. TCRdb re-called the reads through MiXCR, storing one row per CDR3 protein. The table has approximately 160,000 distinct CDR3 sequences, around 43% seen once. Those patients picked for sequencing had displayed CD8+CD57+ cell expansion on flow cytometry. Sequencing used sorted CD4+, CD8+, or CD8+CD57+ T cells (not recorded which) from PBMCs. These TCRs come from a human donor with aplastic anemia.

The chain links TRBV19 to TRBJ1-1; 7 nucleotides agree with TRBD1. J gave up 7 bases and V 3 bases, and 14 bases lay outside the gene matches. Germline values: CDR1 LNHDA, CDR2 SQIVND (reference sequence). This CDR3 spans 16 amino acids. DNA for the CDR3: TGTGCCAGTAGTATCCCGACGACAGGGAAGAATATTGAAGCTTTCTTT. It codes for CASSIPTTGKNIEAFF. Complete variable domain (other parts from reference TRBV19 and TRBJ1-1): DGGITQSPKYLFRKEGQNVTLSCEQNLNHDAMYWYRQDPGQGLRLIYYSQIVNDFQKGDIAEGYSVSREKKESFPLTVTSAQKNPTAFYLCASSIPTTGKNIEAFFGQGTRLTVV.

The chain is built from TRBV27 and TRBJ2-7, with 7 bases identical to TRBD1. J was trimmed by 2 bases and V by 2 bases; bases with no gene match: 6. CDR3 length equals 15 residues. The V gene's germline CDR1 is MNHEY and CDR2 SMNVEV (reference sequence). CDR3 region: CASSLRDRAPYEQYF. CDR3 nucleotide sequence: TGTGCCAGCAGTTTAAGAGACAGGGCTCCCTACGAGCAGTACTTC.

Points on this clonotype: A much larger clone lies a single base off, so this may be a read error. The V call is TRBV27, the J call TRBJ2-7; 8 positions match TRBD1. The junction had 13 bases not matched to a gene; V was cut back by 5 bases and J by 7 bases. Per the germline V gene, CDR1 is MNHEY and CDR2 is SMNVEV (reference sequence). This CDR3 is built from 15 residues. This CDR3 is CASSLGTGPIGEQYF. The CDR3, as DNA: TGTGCCAGCAGTCTCGGGACAGGCCCTATCGGGGAGCAGTACTTC.

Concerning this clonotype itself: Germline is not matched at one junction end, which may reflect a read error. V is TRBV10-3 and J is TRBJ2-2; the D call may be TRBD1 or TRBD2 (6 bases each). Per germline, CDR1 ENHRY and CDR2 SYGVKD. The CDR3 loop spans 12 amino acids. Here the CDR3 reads CASRRDTGGLFF. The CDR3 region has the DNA TGTGCCAGCAGACGGGACACCGGGGGGCTGTTTTTT.

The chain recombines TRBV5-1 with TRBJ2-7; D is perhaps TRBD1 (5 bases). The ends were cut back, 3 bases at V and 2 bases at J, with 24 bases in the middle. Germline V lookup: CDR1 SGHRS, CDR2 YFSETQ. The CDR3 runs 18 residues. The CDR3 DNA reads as TGCGCCAGCAGCTCCCACGCCCTCGACACAGGTGCGGCCTACGAGCAGTACTTC. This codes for CASSSHALDTGAAYEQYF.

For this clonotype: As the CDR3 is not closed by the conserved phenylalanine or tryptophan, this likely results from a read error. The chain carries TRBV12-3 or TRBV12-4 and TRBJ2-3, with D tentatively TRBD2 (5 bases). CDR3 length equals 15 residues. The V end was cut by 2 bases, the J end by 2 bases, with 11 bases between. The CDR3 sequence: CASSLRSSFTDTQYS. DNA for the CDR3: TGTGCCAGCAGTTTAAGGTCTAGCTTCACAGATACGCAGTATTCT.

The CDR3 DNA reads TGTGCCAGCAGTGGACAGGGGGACGACTATGGCTACACCTTC. It encodes CASSGQGDDYGYTF. The rearrangement joins TRBV2 to TRBJ1-2; 9 bases align to TRBD1. The CDR3 is 14 amino acids. Germline lookup yields CDR1 SNHLY and CDR2 FYNNEI. V shed 4 bases and J 3 bases; nucleotides not matched to a gene: 3.

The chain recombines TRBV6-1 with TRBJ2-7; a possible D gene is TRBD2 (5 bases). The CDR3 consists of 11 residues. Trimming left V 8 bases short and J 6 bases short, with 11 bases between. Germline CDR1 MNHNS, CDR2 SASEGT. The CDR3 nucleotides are TGTGCCAGCGCCCTAGGGAGCGAGCAGTACTTC. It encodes CASALGSEQYF.

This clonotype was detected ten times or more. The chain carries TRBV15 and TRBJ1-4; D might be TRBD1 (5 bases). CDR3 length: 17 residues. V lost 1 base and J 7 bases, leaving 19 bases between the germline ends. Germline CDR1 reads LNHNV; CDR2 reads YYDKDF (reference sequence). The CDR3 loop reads CATSRGGLGHDGEKLFF. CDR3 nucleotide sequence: TGTGCCACCAGCAGAGGGGGTCTGGGGCACGACGGTGAAAAACTGTTTTTT.

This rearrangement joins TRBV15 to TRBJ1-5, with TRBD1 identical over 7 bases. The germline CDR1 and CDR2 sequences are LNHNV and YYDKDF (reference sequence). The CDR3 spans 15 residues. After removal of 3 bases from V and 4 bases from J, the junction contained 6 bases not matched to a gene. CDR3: CATSSDAGGNQPQHF. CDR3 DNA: TGTGCCACCAGCAGTGACGCAGGGGGGAATCAGCCCCAGCATTTT.

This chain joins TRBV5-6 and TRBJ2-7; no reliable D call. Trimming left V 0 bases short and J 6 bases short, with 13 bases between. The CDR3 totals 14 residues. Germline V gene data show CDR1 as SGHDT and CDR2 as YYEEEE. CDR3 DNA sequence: TGTGCCAGCAGCTTGGCACAAATAAGGAGCGAGCAGTACTTC. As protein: CASSLAQIRSEQYF. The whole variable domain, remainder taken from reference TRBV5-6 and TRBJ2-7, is DAGVTQSPTHLIKTRGQQVTLRCSPKSGHDTVSWYQQALGQGPQFIFQYYEEEERQRGNFPDRFSGHQFPNYSSELNVNALLLGDSALYLCASSLAQIRSEQYFGPGTRLTVT.

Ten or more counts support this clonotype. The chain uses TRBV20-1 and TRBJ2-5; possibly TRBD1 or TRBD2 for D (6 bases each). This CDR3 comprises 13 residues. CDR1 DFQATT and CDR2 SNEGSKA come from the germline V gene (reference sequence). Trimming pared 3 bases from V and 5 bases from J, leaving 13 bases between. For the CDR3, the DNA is TGCAGTGCTAGTAGGGGGGCGGGGGAGACCCAGTACTTC. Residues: CSASRGAGETQYF.

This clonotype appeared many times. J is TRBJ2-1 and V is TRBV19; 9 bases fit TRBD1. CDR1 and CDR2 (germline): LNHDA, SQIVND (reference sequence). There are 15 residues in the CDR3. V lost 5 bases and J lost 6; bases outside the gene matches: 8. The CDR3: CASSGTGTSSNEQFF. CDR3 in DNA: TGTGCCAGTAGTGGGACAGGGACTTCTTCCAATGAGCAGTTCTTC.

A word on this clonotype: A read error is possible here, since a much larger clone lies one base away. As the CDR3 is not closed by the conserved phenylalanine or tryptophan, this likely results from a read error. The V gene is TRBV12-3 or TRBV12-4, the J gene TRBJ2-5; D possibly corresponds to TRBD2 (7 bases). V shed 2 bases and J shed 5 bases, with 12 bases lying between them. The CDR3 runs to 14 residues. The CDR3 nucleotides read TGTGCCAGCAGTTTACCGGGGGGCGGGGAGACCCAGTACTCC. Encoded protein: CASSLPGGGETQYS.

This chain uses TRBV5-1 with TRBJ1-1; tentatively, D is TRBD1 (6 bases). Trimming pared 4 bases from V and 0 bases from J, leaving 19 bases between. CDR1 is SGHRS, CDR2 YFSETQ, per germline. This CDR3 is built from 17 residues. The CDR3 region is CASSIYGQSHVNTEAFF. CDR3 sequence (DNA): TGCGCCAGCAGCATTTACGGACAGTCACATGTGAACACTGAAGCTTTCTTT.

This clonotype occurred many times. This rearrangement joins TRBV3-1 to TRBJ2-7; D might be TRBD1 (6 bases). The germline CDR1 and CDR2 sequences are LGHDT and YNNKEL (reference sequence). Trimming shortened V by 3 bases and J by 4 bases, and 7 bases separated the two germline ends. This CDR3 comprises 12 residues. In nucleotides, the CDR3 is TGTGCCAGCAGCCAGGGACATTACGAGCAGTACGTC. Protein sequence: CASSQGHYEQYV.

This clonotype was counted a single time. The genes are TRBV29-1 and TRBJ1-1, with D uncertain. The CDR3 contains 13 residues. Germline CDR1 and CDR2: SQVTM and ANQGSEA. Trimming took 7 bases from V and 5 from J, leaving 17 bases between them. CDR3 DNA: TGCAGCGCGAGACACCTGACGGCGACTGAAGCTTTCTTT. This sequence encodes CSARHLTATEAFF.

The CDR3 protein is CASSPRTGMGETQYF. The CDR3 DNA is TGTGCCAGCAGCCCCCGGACAGGGATGGGTGAGACCCAGTACTTC. The rearrangement joins TRBV7-6 to TRBJ2-5; 8 nucleotides align to TRBD1. The CDR3 runs 15 residues. The germline V gene encodes CDR1 SGHVS and CDR2 FNYEAQ. Trimming took 5 bases from V and 5 from J; bases not matched to a gene: 10.

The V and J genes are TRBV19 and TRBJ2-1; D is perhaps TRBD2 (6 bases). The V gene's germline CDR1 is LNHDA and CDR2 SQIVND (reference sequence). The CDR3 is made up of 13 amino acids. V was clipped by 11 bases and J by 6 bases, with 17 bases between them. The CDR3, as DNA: TGTGCCTCCGGGACTTTTCCATCCAATGAGCAGTTCTTC. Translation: CASGTFPSNEQFF.

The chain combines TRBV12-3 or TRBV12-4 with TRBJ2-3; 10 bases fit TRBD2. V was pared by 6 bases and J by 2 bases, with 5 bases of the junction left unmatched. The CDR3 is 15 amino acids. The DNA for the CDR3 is TGTGCCAGCAGCCCTAGCGGGGGACACACAGATACGCAGTATTTT. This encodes CASSPSGGHTDTQYF.